The 15 T cell receptor beta chains listed next were all sequenced from one sample in a study of blood T cell repertoires in COVID-19. Repertoires were generated with immunoSEQ multiplex PCR, while TCRdb's copy carries only in-frame clones and drops some. The table shows around 100,000 clones, with approximately 69% occurring only once. The sample consisted of peripheral blood. The receptors here all came from an elderly man with acute or convalescent COVID-19.

This clone was recorded a few times. J is TRBJ1-2 and V is TRBV28; no clear D gene. The CDR3 spans 13 residues. Trimming removed 1 base from V and 2 bases from J, with 5 bases in between. Germline CDR1 is MDHEN and CDR2 is SYDVKM. CDR3 sequence (DNA): TGTGCCAGCAGTTTATCTCCCAACTATGGCTACACCTTC. Its protein product is CASSLSPNYGYTF.

The CDR3 bases are TGTGCCAGAAGACATGGGACGGGAGAAGAGACCCAGTACTTC. Its translation is CARRHGTGEETQYF. V is TRBV5-3 and J is TRBJ2-5; tentative D call: TRBD2 (6 bases). Being an ORF, TRBV5-3 has a function that is uncertain. The ends were cut back, 5 bases at V and 3 bases at J, with 14 bases in the middle. The CDR3 loop spans 14 amino acids.

This clone was counted a few times. This chain links TRBV7-2 with TRBJ1-2; weak D call: TRBD1 (6 bases). Per the germline V gene, CDR1 is SGHTA and CDR2 is FQGNSA. Between the trimmed V and J ends, which lost 4 bases and 0 bases, there was a span of 12 bases. This CDR3 is built from 15 residues. The CDR3 region has the DNA TGTGCCAGCAGCTCTAGGACAGAAGCTAACTATGGCTACACCTTC. Translating gives CASSSRTEANYGYTF.

This chain uses TRBV7-2 with TRBJ1-2, with D possibly being TRBD1 (6 bases). Trimming removed 6 bases from V and 8 bases from J, with 19 bases in between. The CDR3 sequence is 14 residues long. Per the germline V gene, CDR1 is SGHTA and CDR2 is FQGNSA. This chain's CDR3 is CASSSGTPRSGYTF. In DNA, the CDR3 is TGTGCCAGCAGTTCCGGGACACCCAGGAGCGGCTACACCTTC.

The V gene is TRBV14, the J gene TRBJ1-1; 7 bases match TRBD1. Per the germline V gene, CDR1 is SGHDN and CDR2 is FVKESK. The CDR3 extends over 12 amino acids. V dropped 5 bases and J dropped 10; count of bases not matched to a gene: 7. The CDR3 sequence is CASSSGQARAFF. CDR3 bases: TGTGCCAGCAGCTCCGGACAGGCTAGAGCTTTCTTT.

In nucleotides, the CDR3 is TGTGCCAGCAGCTTAGTGGGGGAGGGACAATATGAAAAACTGTTTTTT. This sequence encodes CASSLVGEGQYEKLFF. The chain combines TRBV7-9 with TRBJ1-4; tentative D call: TRBD1 (6 bases). This CDR3 has 16 residues. Germline loops: CDR1 SEHNR, CDR2 FQNEAQ (reference sequence). Trimming removed 1 base at V and 6 bases at J, with 15 bases between. The entire variable domain, with the rest obtained from reference TRBV7-9 and TRBJ1-4, is as follows: DTGVSQNPRHKITKRGQNVTFRCDPISEHNRLYWYRQTLGQGPEFLTYFQNEAQLEKSRLLSDRFSAERPKGSFSTLEIQRTEQGDSAMYLCASSLVGEGQYEKLFFGSGTQLSVL.

The chain links TRBV2 to TRBJ2-1, with D maybe TRBD2 (5 bases). This CDR3 is 12 amino acids long. CDR1 SNHLY and CDR2 FYNNEI come from the germline V gene. V was clipped by 5 bases and J by 10 bases, with 12 bases between them. The DNA of the CDR3 is TGTGCCAGCAGTTCAGACTCGGGGGAGCAGTTCTTC. Translation: CASSSDSGEQFF.

This clone was recorded a few times. The chain joins TRBV5-6 to TRBJ2-5; 8 bases are a match to TRBD1. The V gene's germline CDR1 is SGHDT and CDR2 YYEEEE. This CDR3 is built from 14 residues. The ends lost 0 bases at V and 4 bases at J; junction bases unmatched: 2. The CDR3 loop reads CASSLGTGRETQYF. In DNA form, the CDR3 reads TGTGCCAGCAGCTTGGGGACAGGGCGAGAGACCCAGTACTTC.

The rearrangement links TRBV21-1 to TRBJ2-7; the table names TRBD2, a call not compared with the DNA. TRBV21-1 is a pseudogene. The CDR3 has 14 residues. CDR3 nucleotide sequence: TGTGCCAGCAGCAAAGCGAGACTAGTTTACGAGCAGTACTTC. The encoded protein is CASSKARLVYEQYF.

The J gene is TRBJ2-4, the V gene TRBV19, with TRBD1 matching over 8 bases. From germline, CDR1 is LNHDA and CDR2 SQIVND (reference sequence). Trimming at V came to 2 bases and at J to 2 bases, leaving 5 bases not matched to a gene. The CDR3 is 16 residues long. The CDR3 region has the DNA TGTGCCAGTAGTATATATACAGGGGGAACCAAAAACATTCAGTACTTC. Protein sequence: CASSIYTGGTKNIQYF. Full variable domain (remainder filled in from reference TRBV19 and TRBJ2-4): DGGITQSPKYLFRKEGQNVTLSCEQNLNHDAMYWYRQDPGQGLRLIYYSQIVNDFQKGDIAEGYSVSREKKESFPLTVTSAQKNPTAFYLCASSIYTGGTKNIQYFGAGTRLSVL.

This clone was observed at least ten times. Other DNA sequences in the same sample also yield this CDR3. The CDR3 protein is CASSPSGTTYNEQFF. CDR3 DNA sequence: TGTGCCAGCAGCCCCTCCGGGACTACCTACAATGAGCAGTTCTTC. The chain recombines TRBV11-3 with TRBJ2-1; 7 nucleotides align to TRBD2. This CDR3 comprises 15 residues. The trim removed 5 bases at V and 2 bases at J, leaving 6 bases unmatched. The germline gives CDR1 SGHNT, CDR2 YENEEA.

The chain is built from TRBV19 and TRBJ2-7, with a weak D call TRBD2 (6 bases). The CDR3 runs to 15 residues. Trimming pared 5 bases from V and 2 bases from J, leaving 16 bases between. The germline V gene has CDR1 LNHDA and CDR2 SQIVND (reference sequence). CDR3 nucleotides: TGTGCCAGTAGTGTAATCGGGGGACTTCCCTACGAGCAGTACTTC. Its protein product is CASSVIGGLPYEQYF.

For the CDR3, the DNA is TGTGCCAGCAGCCACGTCGGGACAGGGCGGAGCGGGGAGCTGTTTTTT. Translated: CASSHVGTGRSGELFF. The chain employs TRBV7-9 and TRBJ2-2; TRBD1 matches at 9 bases. V gave up 5 bases and J gave up 7 bases; unmatched junction bases: 11. Germline V gives CDR1 SEHNR, CDR2 FQNEAQ (reference sequence). The CDR3 consists of 16 residues. Drawing the rest from reference TRBV7-9 and TRBJ2-2, the complete variable domain is DTGVSQNPRHKITKRGQNVTFRCDPISEHNRLYWYRQTLGQGPEFLTYFQNEAQLEKSRLLSDRFSAERPKGSFSTLEIQRTEQGDSAMYLCASSHVGTGRSGELFFGEGSRLTVL.

This clone was counted once. The rearrangement joins TRBV10-3 to TRBJ1-1; the D gene is possibly TRBD1 (6 bases). The germline V and J ends were trimmed by 6 bases and 1 base, with 12 bases remaining between them. Germline CDR1 ENHRY, CDR2 SYGVKD. This CDR3 comprises 14 residues. The CDR3 DNA sequence: TGTGCCATCAGAACGGACAGTTCGAACACTGAAGCTTTCTTT. Its protein is CAIRTDSSNTEAFF.

The chain is built from TRBV6-2 or TRBV6-3 and TRBJ1-1; D perhaps matches TRBD1 (6 bases). V was pared by 6 bases and J by 2 bases, with 10 bases between. The CDR3 is 13 residues long. Germline V lookup: CDR1 MNHEY, CDR2 SVGEGT. The CDR3 protein is CASSPDSNTEAFF. The CDR3 nucleotides are TGTGCCAGCAGCCCGGACAGCAACACTGAAGCTTTCTTT.